This note documents a single T cell receptor beta chain sequence. The junction departs from germline at one end; a sequencing error may be responsible. The record originates from a study of blood T cell repertoires in COVID-19. Study as a whole: The analysed material was cDNA or gDNA that came from T cells, B-cell-depleted T cells, or PBMCs.

Authors' analysis steps: Estimates of nucleated cell counts were drawn from the amplification of reference gene primers. Measured with immunoSEQ multiplex PCR; TCRdb has only the in-frame clones, and not every one. Clone size and the V and J calls come from that table; the DNA yielded D and trimming. The table has about 94,000 clones, under 90% seen once. CDR3 length equals 12 residues. Germline lookup yields CDR1 LGHDT and CDR2 YNNKEL (reference sequence). The genes are TRBV3-1 (or the pseudogene TRBV3-2) and TRBJ2-7; the match to TRBD2 covers 8 bases. The source is a human donor in a cohort sampled during active COVID-19. Sequencing input: peripheral blood. The CDR3 DNA reads TGTGCCAGCAGTGTAGCGGGGTCTCGGACGTCATTT. It codes for CASSVAGSRTSF.